The clone carrying this T cell receptor (beta chain) showed up just a few times. This record comes from a study of T cells after yellow fever vaccination. The CDR3 has 13 amino acids. Trimming left V 5 bases short and J 7 bases short, with 11 bases between. The germline V gene has CDR1 KGHDR and CDR2 SFDVKD. TCRdb reanalysed the 5' RACE reads using MiXCR and keeps one entry per CDR3 protein. This sample has about 32,000 distinct CDR3 sequences; 6.6% occur once, and the top ten carry about 22%. The sequenced sample was PBMCs, either bulk or a sorted T-cell subset (CD4+, CD8+, memory, or dextramer-sorted; not recorded which), obtained on the day of the first yellow fever vaccination. The TCR sequence derives from a young man who received the YFV17D yellow fever vaccine. The V and J genes are TRBV24-1 and TRBJ2-1; no clear D. CDR3 DNA: TGTGCCACCAGTGGTCCCGGTGAGAATGAGCAGTTCTTC. This encodes CATSGPGENEQFF.